The 10 T cell receptor beta chains below were found in one sample sequenced in a study of T-cell memory formation after mild COVID-19. TCRdb re-analysed the 5' RACE reads in MiXCR, keeping a single row per CDR3 protein. The sample holds some 86,000 distinct CDR3 sequences; around 25% are singletons and the top ten take under 50%. Sequenced: PBMCs or a T cell subset sorted from them (not recorded which). The receptors were gathered from a young man who had mild COVID-19 (a few samples of this study predate the infection). Cell type and time point are not known.

The V and J genes are TRBV6-5 and TRBJ2-3, with 10 bases lining up with TRBD2. Germline trimming cut 0 bases from V and 2 bases from J; bases unmatched to any gene: 2. CDR1 is MNHEY and CDR2 is SVGAGI in the germline V gene. This CDR3 has 16 amino acids. CDR3: CASSYSSGGSTDTQYF. The CDR3 DNA sequence: TGTGCCAGCAGTTACTCTAGCGGGGGGTCCACAGATACGCAGTATTTT.

This clonotype appeared a few times. This chain links TRBV7-9 with TRBJ2-7; the match to TRBD1 covers 7 bases. Looked up from germline, CDR1 is SEHNR and CDR2 is FQNEAQ (reference sequence). CDR3 length: 13 residues. V dropped 5 bases and J dropped 3; count of bases not matched to a gene: 4. The CDR3 spells CASSRDSLYEQYF. For the CDR3, the DNA is TGTGCCAGCAGCCGGGACAGCCTCTACGAGCAGTACTTC.

The chain has TRBV5-1 and TRBJ2-3; 9 bases fit TRBD2. The germline V gene has CDR1 SGHRS and CDR2 YFSETQ. The V segment lost 10 bases and the J segment 2 bases; nucleotides outside the gene matches: 8. The CDR3 spans 14 residues. The CDR3 DNA is TGCGCCGGTTCTGTAGCGGGGGCCACAGATACGCAGTATTTT. This encodes CAGSVAGATDTQYF.

This clonotype was observed a handful of times. The rearrangement uses TRBV5-6 and TRBJ1-5, with D possibly being TRBD1 (5 bases). V shed 0 bases and J shed 5 bases, with 6 bases lying between them. This CDR3 has 13 residues. Germline V CDR1 and CDR2: SGHDT, YYEEEE. For the CDR3, the DNA is TGTGCCAGCAGCTTGGTGGGGGATCAGCCCCAGCATTTT. As protein: CASSLVGDQPQHF. Combining the CDR3 with reference TRBV5-6 and TRBJ1-5 gives the whole variable domain DAGVTQSPTHLIKTRGQQVTLRCSPKSGHDTVSWYQQALGQGPQFIFQYYEEEERQRGNFPDRFSGHQFPNYSSELNVNALLLGDSALYLCASSLVGDQPQHFGDGTRLSIL.

The chain employs TRBV4-1 and TRBJ2-1; 11 nucleotides agree with TRBD2. From germline, CDR1 is MGHRA and CDR2 YSYEKL. This CDR3 comprises 16 residues. With 4 bases clipped from V and 2 bases from J, the junction kept 4 bases outside the gene matches. For the CDR3, the DNA is TGCGCCAGCAGCCTTCTAGCGGGGGGTACCTACAATGAGCAGTTCTTC. Amino acids: CASSLLAGGTYNEQFF.

The CDR3 sequence: CAISETEAAEAFF. The CDR3 DNA sequence: TGTGCCATCAGTGAGACGGAGGCCGCTGAAGCTTTCTTT. The chain combines TRBV10-3 with TRBJ1-1; D not resolved. V lost 2 bases and J 6 bases, leaving 10 bases between the germline ends. Per the germline V gene, CDR1 is ENHRY and CDR2 is SYGVKD. This CDR3 comprises 13 residues.

In this sample, this clonotype turned up a few times. The chain recombines TRBV5-3 with TRBJ1-6; tentatively, D is TRBD1 (6 bases). TRBV5-3 is recorded as an ORF, its role being uncertain. The ends were cut back, 4 bases at V and 5 bases at J, with 19 bases in the middle. The CDR3 is 17 residues long. Here the CDR3 reads CARSRLFRTVNNSPLHF. The CDR3 nucleotides read TGTGCCAGAAGCCGGTTATTCAGGACAGTCAATAATTCACCCCTCCACTTT.

This clonotype was counted a few times. The J gene is TRBJ2-7, the V gene TRBV20-1, with D perhaps TRBD2 (5 bases). Germline values: CDR1 DFQATT, CDR2 SNEGSKA (reference sequence). The length of the CDR3 is 14 residues. V was cut by 1 base and J by 3 bases, with 13 bases left in between. The CDR3 sequence is CSARAPTMFYEQYF. In DNA form, the CDR3 reads TGCAGTGCTAGAGCCCCGACTATGTTCTACGAGCAGTACTTC.

The sample holds a few counts of this clonotype. The chain links TRBV7-3 to TRBJ2-2, with TRBD2 identical over 8 bases. Trimming removed 6 bases from V and 6 bases from J; junction bases left unmatched: 6. The germline V gene encodes CDR1 SGHTA and CDR2 FQGTGA. This CDR3 is built from 14 residues. The CDR3 bases are TGTGCCAGCAGTTCCGGACTAGCCCCCGGGGAGCTGTTTTTT. Amino acids: CASSSGLAPGELFF.

This clonotype turned up a few times. The rearrangement joins TRBV5-6 to TRBJ2-1; 11 nucleotides match TRBD1. Germline loops: CDR1 SGHDT, CDR2 YYEEEE. The V segment lost 2 bases and the J segment 8 bases; nucleotides outside the gene matches: 3. The CDR3 sequence is 14 residues long. CDR3 nucleotide sequence: TGTGCCAGCAGCTTCGGACAGGGGGCTCATGAGCAGTTCTTC. This codes for CASSFGQGAHEQFF.